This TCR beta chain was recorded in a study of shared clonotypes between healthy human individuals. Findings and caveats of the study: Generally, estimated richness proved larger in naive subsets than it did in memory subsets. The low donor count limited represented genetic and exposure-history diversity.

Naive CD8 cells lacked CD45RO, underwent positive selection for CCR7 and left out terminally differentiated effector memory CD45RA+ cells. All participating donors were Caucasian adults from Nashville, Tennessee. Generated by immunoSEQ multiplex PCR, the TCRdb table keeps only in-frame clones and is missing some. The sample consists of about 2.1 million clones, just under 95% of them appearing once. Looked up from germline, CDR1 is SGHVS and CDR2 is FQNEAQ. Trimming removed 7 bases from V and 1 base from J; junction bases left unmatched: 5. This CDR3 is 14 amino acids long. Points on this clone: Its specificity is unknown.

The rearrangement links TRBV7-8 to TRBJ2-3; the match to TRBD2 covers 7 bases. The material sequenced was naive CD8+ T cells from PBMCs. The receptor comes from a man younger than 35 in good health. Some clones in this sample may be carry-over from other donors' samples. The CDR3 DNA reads TGTGCCAGCACTAGCGGTTTTGGCACAGATACGCAGTATTTT. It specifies CASTSGFGTDTQYF.